This T cell receptor (beta chain) was obtained from a study of T cell repertoires in cytomegalovirus infection. As for the study in general: Matching HLA type, along with CMV infection, was indicated by public TCR beta signatures.

TCRdb reprocessed the reads via MiXCR and lists one record per CDR3 protein. The sample includes about 69,000 distinct CDR3 sequences, more than 25% of them seen just once. In its sample, this clonotype was seen a few times. Its target is unknown. The CDR3 totals 14 residues. V lost 3 bases and J lost 9; bases outside the gene matches: 7. Per germline, CDR1 GTSNPN and CDR2 SVGIG (reference sequence). The sequence derives from a human donor in good health (CMV status not recorded). Some clones in this sample may be carry-over from other donors' samples. The sequences come from CD8+ T cells from cultured PBMCs, collected from culture after CMV antigen stimulation. J is TRBJ1-6 and V is TRBV30, with 8 bases that match TRBD1. DNA of the CDR3: TGTGCCTGGAGCACCACAGGGGGGGGTTCACCCCTCCACTTT. This sequence encodes CAWSTTGGGSPLHF. The variable domain in full, with the rest retrieved from reference TRBV30 and TRBJ1-6, is SQTIHQWPATLVQPVGSPLSLECTVEGTSNPNLYWYRQAAGRGLQLLFYSVGIGQISSEVPQNLSASRPQDRQFILSSKKLLLSDSGFYLCAWSTTGGGSPLHFGNGTRLTVT.